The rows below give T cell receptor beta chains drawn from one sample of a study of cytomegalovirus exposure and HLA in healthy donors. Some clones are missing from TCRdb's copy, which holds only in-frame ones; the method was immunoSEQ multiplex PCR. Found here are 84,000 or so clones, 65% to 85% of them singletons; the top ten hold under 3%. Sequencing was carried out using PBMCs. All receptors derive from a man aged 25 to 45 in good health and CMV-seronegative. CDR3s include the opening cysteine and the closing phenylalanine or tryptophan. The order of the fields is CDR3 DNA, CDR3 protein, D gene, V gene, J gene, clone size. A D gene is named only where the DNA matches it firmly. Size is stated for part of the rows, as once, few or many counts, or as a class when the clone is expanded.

DNA: TGTGCCAGCAGTGACAGCTCGGGGGGTGAGACCCAGTACTTC
CDR3: CASSDSSGGETQYF
D: TRBD2
V: TRBV25-1
J: TRBJ2-5
size: NA

DNA: TGTGCCAGCAGCCCTCCGGGAAATCATCAGCCCCAGCATTTT
CDR3: CASSPPGNHQPQHF
D: NA
V: TRBV7-2
J: TRBJ1-5
size: NA

DNA: TGTGCCATCACCTCCTCCGGGACAGGAGACACCGGGGAGCTGTTTTTT
CDR3: CAITSSGTGDTGELFF
D: TRBD1
V: TRBV10-3
J: TRBJ2-2
size: NA

DNA: TGTGCCAGCAGTGGACAGGGAGGAAATTCACCCCTCCACTTT
CDR3: CASSGQGGNSPLHF
D: TRBD1
V: TRBV25-1
J: TRBJ1-6
size: NA

DNA: TGTGCCAGCACCTGGACAGTTCCTAGCACAGATACGCAGTATTTT
CDR3: CASTWTVPSTDTQYF
D: NA
V: TRBV6-1
J: TRBJ2-3
size: NA

DNA: TGCGCCAGCAGCTTGGCTAGCGGGGGGTTTTACGAGCAGTACTTC
CDR3: CASSLASGGFYEQYF
D: TRBD2
V: TRBV5-1
J: TRBJ2-7
size: NA

DNA: TGTGCCTGTGGGACAGATACTAACTATGGCTACACCTTC
CDR3: CACGTDTNYGYTF
D: TRBD1
V: TRBV30
J: TRBJ1-2
size: NA

DNA: TGTGCCAGCAGTTTCTCAATGGACAGGGGTAGGAATCAGCCCCAGCATTTT
CDR3: CASSFSMDRGRNQPQHF
D: TRBD1
V: TRBV27
J: TRBJ1-5
size: NA

DNA: TGTGCCAGTAAAGGCGTGTTAGCCTCCACAGATACGCAGTATTTT
CDR3: CASKGVLASTDTQYF
D: NA
V: TRBV19
J: TRBJ2-3
size: few

DNA: TGCAGCGTTACCACTTACACTGAAGCTTTCTTT
CDR3: CSVTTYTEAFF
D: NA
V: TRBV29-1
J: TRBJ1-1
size: few

DNA: TGTGCCAGCAGTTTAGGACGGACAGGGGCCACCGGGGAGCTGTTTTTT
CDR3: CASSLGRTGATGELFF
D: TRBD1
V: TRBV27
J: TRBJ2-2
size: NA

DNA: TGTGCCAGCAGCTTAGAAACGAGTGCAATCGCTGAAGCTTTCTTT
CDR3: CASSLETSAIAEAFF
D: NA
V: TRBV11-1
J: TRBJ1-1
size: NA

DNA: TGTGCCAGCAGCGTGGGAGCGGGGGGGCTCCCCTACGAGCAGTACTTC
CDR3: CASSVGAGGLPYEQYF
D: TRBD2
V: TRBV9
J: TRBJ2-7
size: few

DNA: TGTGCCAGCAGTTTAGGTATAGCAACTAATGAAAAACTGTTTTTT
CDR3: CASSLGIATNEKLFF
D: NA
V: TRBV28
J: TRBJ1-4
size: NA

DNA: TGTGCCAGCAGCTCGCCTCTACAGGGGAACACTGAAGCTTTCTTT
CDR3: CASSSPLQGNTEAFF
D: NA
V: TRBV11-2
J: TRBJ1-1
size: once

DNA: TGTGCCAGTACAACCGGGACAGGGGGTGTAGGCACTGAAGCTTTCTTT
CDR3: CASTTGTGGVGTEAFF
D: TRBD1
V: TRBV19
J: TRBJ1-1
size: NA

DNA: TGTGCCTGGGCCACGGCGGGGACACCCCTCCACTTT
CDR3: CAWATAGTPLHF
D: NA
V: TRBV30
J: TRBJ1-6
size: NA

DNA: TGTGCCAGCAGCCTAGCGGCGACAGTTTCCTACGAGCAGTACTTC
CDR3: CASSLAATVSYEQYF
D: TRBD2
V: TRBV7-2
J: TRBJ2-7
size: NA

DNA: TGTGCCACCAGCGGGACCGGGACAGGGGTCAATGAGCAGTTCTTC
CDR3: CATSGTGTGVNEQFF
D: TRBD1
V: TRBV15
J: TRBJ2-1
size: NA

DNA: TGCGCCAGCAGCCCGGGGACAGGGGGCGACCAGCCCCAGCATTTT
CDR3: CASSPGTGGDQPQHF
D: TRBD1
V: TRBV5-1
J: TRBJ1-5
size: NA

DNA: TGTGCCAGCAGTTCTACCCGGGGGGGCTACGAGCAGTACTTC
CDR3: CASSSTRGGYEQYF
D: TRBD2
V: TRBV7-9
J: TRBJ2-7
size: NA

DNA: TGTGCCAGCAGCCGGAGCACTGAAGCTTTCTTT
CDR3: CASSRSTEAFF
D: NA
V: TRBV5-6
J: TRBJ1-1
size: few

DNA: TGTGCCAGCGCCGGGACAGGGCAAAATCAGCCCCAGCATTTT
CDR3: CASAGTGQNQPQHF
D: TRBD1
V: TRBV25-1
J: TRBJ1-5
size: NA

DNA: TGTGCCAGTAGTAATATAAGGACAGGGGGCGACGAGCAGTACTTC
CDR3: CASSNIRTGGDEQYF
D: TRBD1
V: TRBV19
J: TRBJ2-7
size: NA

DNA: TGTGCCAGCAGTTACGGGGGCGGGGAGACCCAGTACTTC
CDR3: CASSYGGGETQYF
D: NA
V: TRBV6-5
J: TRBJ2-5
size: once

DNA: TGTGCCAGCAGCTCCACGGTGAAGGGGGCGTCGAACACTGAAGCTTTCTTT
CDR3: CASSSTVKGASNTEAFF
D: TRBD1
V: TRBV7-9
J: TRBJ1-1
size: NA

DNA: TGTGCCAGCAGCTTGGGTCAGAACTACCCTCTGAACGAGCAGTACTTC
CDR3: CASSLGQNYPLNEQYF
D: NA
V: TRBV5-4
J: TRBJ2-7
size: NA

DNA: TGTGCCAGCAGTCCCTCGGGGGGGCTGGAGACCCAGTACTTC
CDR3: CASSPSGGLETQYF
D: TRBD2
V: TRBV6-5
J: TRBJ2-5
size: NA

DNA: TGTGCCAGCAGCTTGGCCGGCAGGGGCACAGATACGCAGTATTTT
CDR3: CASSLAGRGTDTQYF
D: NA
V: TRBV5-4
J: TRBJ2-3
size: NA

DNA: TGCGCCAGCAGCCAAGCGCCAGGGCAGCCCCAGCATTTT
CDR3: CASSQAPGQPQHF
D: NA
V: TRBV4-1
J: TRBJ1-5
size: NA

DNA: TGTGCCTGGAGGCCGACAGGGGGTACGCAGTATTTT
CDR3: CAWRPTGGTQYF
D: TRBD1
V: TRBV30
J: TRBJ2-3
size: NA

DNA: TGTGCCTGGAGTGCCGGAACAGGGGTACGGTGGACAGATACGCAGTATTTT
CDR3: CAWSAGTGVRWTDTQYF
D: TRBD1
V: TRBV30
J: TRBJ2-3
size: few

DNA: TGTGCCAGCAGCACCGGACAGCAAGAGACCCAGTACTTC
CDR3: CASSTGQQETQYF
D: NA
V: TRBV7-8
J: TRBJ2-5
size: NA

DNA: TGTGCCAGCTCACCACTCGGGGGAGGGACAGGGCCGAACACTGAAGCTTTCTTT
CDR3: CASSPLGGGTGPNTEAFF
D: TRBD1
V: TRBV18
J: TRBJ1-1
size: NA

DNA: TGTGCCAGCAGTTACCCGACAGGGGGCAATCAGCCCCAGCATTTT
CDR3: CASSYPTGGNQPQHF
D: TRBD1
V: TRBV6-6
J: TRBJ1-5
size: NA

DNA: TGCGCCAGCAGCCCCCGACAGGGGACCTTATACACTGAAGCTTTCTTT
CDR3: CASSPRQGTLYTEAFF
D: TRBD1
V: TRBV5-1
J: TRBJ1-1
size: NA

DNA: TGTGCCAGCAGCACCGGACAGATCAATCAGCCCCAGCATTTT
CDR3: CASSTGQINQPQHF
D: NA
V: TRBV9
J: TRBJ1-5
size: NA

DNA: TGTGCGAGGGCAGCAACTAATGAAAAACTGTTTTTT
CDR3: CARAATNEKLFF
D: NA
V: TRBV30
J: TRBJ1-4
size: few

DNA: TGTGCCAGCAGCCCCCGGGTCAGTAGAGAGCAGTACTTC
CDR3: CASSPRVSREQYF
D: NA
V: TRBV7-3
J: TRBJ2-7
size: NA

DNA: TGTGCCAGCAGCGTGGGACAGGGAGGTTACAATGAGCAGTTCTTC
CDR3: CASSVGQGGYNEQFF
D: TRBD1
V: TRBV7-7
J: TRBJ2-1
size: few

DNA: TGTGCCAGCAGCAGGTCACAGGGGGTTCGCTACGAGCAGTACTTC
CDR3: CASSRSQGVRYEQYF
D: TRBD1
V: TRBV5-4
J: TRBJ2-7
size: NA

DNA: TGTGCCATCAGTCCGAACAGGGGGGCCTACAATGAGCAGTTCTTC
CDR3: CAISPNRGAYNEQFF
D: TRBD1
V: TRBV10-3
J: TRBJ2-1
size: few

DNA: TGTGCCAGCAGCCCGTTACAGGGGGCCCTCAACTATGGCTACACCTTC
CDR3: CASSPLQGALNYGYTF
D: TRBD1
V: TRBV7-9
J: TRBJ1-2
size: once

DNA: TGTGCCAGCAGCCCCAGTGGGAGGGACACTGAAGCTTTCTTT
CDR3: CASSPSGRDTEAFF
D: NA
V: TRBV11-3
J: TRBJ1-1
size: NA

DNA: TGTGCCAGCACATTCGGGGTTTCGAGCAATCAGCCCCAGCATTTT
CDR3: CASTFGVSSNQPQHF
D: NA
V: TRBV19
J: TRBJ1-5
size: NA

DNA: TGTGCCAGCAGCTTATTAACAGACACTGAAGCTTTCTTT
CDR3: CASSLLTDTEAFF
D: NA
V: TRBV7-9
J: TRBJ1-1
size: NA

DNA: TGCAGCGAGCGCGGAGTTGGCACAGATACGCAGTATTTT
CDR3: CSERGVGTDTQYF
D: NA
V: TRBV29-1
J: TRBJ2-3
size: NA

DNA: TGTGCCACCAGCAGAGTAGCGGCCTACAATGAGCAGTTCTTC
CDR3: CATSRVAAYNEQFF
D: NA
V: TRBV15
J: TRBJ2-1
size: NA

DNA: TGCGCCAGCAGCCAAGTTAAAATCCGGGGACAGGGGAATGTTGAGCAGTTCTTC
CDR3: CASSQVKIRGQGNVEQFF
D: TRBD1
V: TRBV4-3
J: TRBJ2-1
size: NA

DNA: TGTGCCAGCAAGCGGGATTTCTTGAACACTGAAGCTTTCTTT
CDR3: CASKRDFLNTEAFF
D: NA
V: TRBV6-1
J: TRBJ1-1
size: NA

DNA: TGTGCCAGCAGGCCAGTGCCCCGGAACACTGAAGCTTTCTTT
CDR3: CASRPVPRNTEAFF
D: NA
V: TRBV27
J: TRBJ1-1
size: NA

DNA: TGCGCCAGCAGCTTAATAGGAACAGGGCAAGAGACCCAGTACTTC
CDR3: CASSLIGTGQETQYF
D: NA
V: TRBV5-1
J: TRBJ2-5
size: NA

DNA: TGTGCCAGCTCACCACCTGGTAGGGGTAATGATGAAGCTTTCTTT
CDR3: CASSPPGRGNDEAFF
D: NA
V: TRBV18
J: TRBJ1-1
size: NA

DNA: TGTGCCAGCAACCTAGACGGGTCCAGCAATCAGCCCCAGCATTTT
CDR3: CASNLDGSSNQPQHF
D: NA
V: TRBV7-2
J: TRBJ1-5
size: NA

DNA: TGTGCCAGCAGCTTAGGGTCGACAGGGCAGGAAAATCAGCCCCAGCATTTT
CDR3: CASSLGSTGQENQPQHF
D: TRBD1
V: TRBV7-9
J: TRBJ1-5
size: NA

DNA: TGTGCCAGCAGTGTCGAGACAGGGAACACTGAAGCTTTCTTT
CDR3: CASSVETGNTEAFF
D: NA
V: TRBV28
J: TRBJ1-1
size: few

DNA: TGCAGCGCCAGGACAGGGGTAAACACCATATATTTT
CDR3: CSARTGVNTIYF
D: TRBD1
V: TRBV29-1
J: TRBJ1-3
size: once

DNA: TGCGCCAGCATGGGCACATCCTGGGAGCAGTACTTC
CDR3: CASMGTSWEQYF
D: NA
V: TRBV5-1
J: TRBJ2-7
size: NA

DNA: TGTGCCAGCAGCCAAGATGGAGGGGGCTACACCTTC
CDR3: CASSQDGGGYTF
D: NA
V: TRBV4-2
J: TRBJ1-2
size: NA

DNA: TGTGCCAGTACCTCCGGTGGGACAGTCTACGAGCAGTACTTC
CDR3: CASTSGGTVYEQYF
D: TRBD1
V: TRBV19
J: TRBJ2-7
size: once